This TCR delta chain was identified during a study of gamma-delta T cells after stem cell transplantation. This CDR3 comprises 15 residues. TCRdb fed the RT-PCR reads to CATT. The sample holds some 2,000 delta-chain clones; around 13% are singletons and the top ten take 28%. The sequence derives from a human donor. It is not recorded whose cells these are; they may come from a transplant donor. The V gene remains uncalled, whereas the J gene is TRDJ1. The sequenced sample consisted of gamma-delta T cells. CDR3 loop: CACDAIPPSDDKLIF. In DNA, the CDR3 is TGTGCCTGTGACGCTATACCCCCTTCTGACGATAAACTCATCTTT.